The 9 T cell receptor beta chains below were found in one sample sequenced in a study of T cells in Graves' hyperthyroidism and ophthalmopathy. Amplification yielded TCR beta CDR3 regions, with RNA transcripts as the source. The primer set for the first-round RT-PCR of the TCR CDR3 was HTBI. TCRdb redid the calling of the multiplex PCR reads with MiXCR, one entry per CDR3 protein. This table holds around 620,000 distinct CDR3 sequences, around 16% found once. Sequencing was carried out using blood. These receptors came from a woman aged 25 to 39 with Graves' hyperthyroidism.

The CDR3 nucleotides are TGTGCCAGCAGCTTCCCAGGGGGGGGGGGGACAGGCGAGCAGTACTTC. Translation: CASSFPGGGGTGEQYF. The V gene is TRBV7-9, the J gene TRBJ2-7, with D perhaps matching TRBD1 (8 bases). V was trimmed by 3 bases and J by 6 bases, leaving 21 bases between them. The CDR3 spans 16 residues. The germline gives CDR1 SEHNR, CDR2 FQNEAQ (reference sequence).

This clonotype has more than one count but fewer than ten. The CDR3 here is CASRYRVSNQPQHF. For the CDR3, the DNA is TGTGCCAGCAGGTACAGGGTTAGCAATCAGCCCCAGCATTTT. The genes are TRBV6-7 and TRBJ1-5, with a weak D call TRBD1 (6 bases). TRBV6-7 is identified as an open reading frame with a role that is uncertain. The CDR3 spans 14 residues. V was clipped by 6 bases and J by 0 bases, with 9 bases between them.

This clonotype was recorded many times. J is TRBJ2-1 and V is TRBV11-2; either TRBD1 or TRBD2 may supply D (5 bases each). The CDR3 length is 13 residues. Germline CDR1 SGHAT, CDR2 FQNNGV. V lost 8 bases, J lost 0 bases, and 8 bases lay in between. CDR3 DNA: TGTGCCAGCGGGACCAGCTCCTACAATGAGCAGTTCTTC. Translated: CASGTSSYNEQFF.

This clonotype has just a few counts. J is TRBJ2-7 and V is TRBV18, with D perhaps given as TRBD1 or TRBD2 (5 bases each). CDR3 size: 17 residues. CDR1 is KGHSH, CDR2 LQKENI, per germline. V lost 0 bases to trimming and J lost 1 base, with 16 bases between them. CDR3 loop: CASSPPRAGSFSYEQYF. Written as DNA, the CDR3 is TGTGCCAGCTCACCACCGAGGGCAGGGAGTTTTTCCTACGAGCAGTACTTC.

V is TRBV6-1 and J is TRBJ2-4; D is tentatively TRBD1 or TRBD2 (6 bases each). Per germline, CDR1 MNHNS and CDR2 SASEGT. The V end was cut by 6 bases, the J end by 5 bases, with 20 bases between. CDR3 size: 16 residues. The CDR3 is CASSLRWGARENIQYF. The CDR3 region has the DNA TGTGCCAGCAGCCTACGTTGGGGGGCCAGGGAAAACATTCAGTACTTC.

Ten or more counts support this clonotype. The V and J genes are TRBV28 and TRBJ2-3; tentative D call: TRBD2 (5 bases). Germline V gene sequence: CDR1 MDHEN, CDR2 SYDVKM. The CDR3 is 16 amino acids. V was trimmed by 8 bases and J by 3 bases, leaving 21 bases between them. The CDR3 loop is CASLLRGMDWTDTQYF. The DNA for the CDR3 is TGTGCCAGCTTATTACGAGGGATGGATTGGACAGATACGCAGTATTTT.

The rearrangement joins TRBV5-1 to TRBJ1-2, with 8 nucleotides matching TRBD1. V dropped 0 bases and J dropped 7; count of bases not matched to a gene: 5. Germline V gene lookup returns CDR1 SGHRS and CDR2 YFSETQ. The length of the CDR3 is 14 residues. The CDR3 here is CASSLALDRGGYTF. DNA of the CDR3: TGCGCCAGCAGCTTGGCCCTCGACAGGGGTGGCTACACCTTC.

This clonotype was seen repeatedly, ten times or more. The rearrangement uses TRBV28 and TRBJ1-2, with TRBD1 matching over 10 bases. The CDR3 loop spans 17 amino acids. In germline, CDR1 is MDHEN, CDR2 SYDVKM. J lost 2 bases, V lost 6 bases, and 12 bases had no gene match. The CDR3 sequence: CASRGTGASGLNYGYTF. In nucleotides, the CDR3 is TGTGCCAGCAGAGGGACAGGGGCGAGCGGATTGAACTATGGCTACACCTTC.

Ten or more counts support this clonotype. The rearrangement joins TRBV7-2 to TRBJ1-2, with D unresolved. The CDR3 covers 14 residues. V dropped 2 bases and J dropped 5 bases, with 12 bases sitting between them. Germline lookup yields CDR1 SGHTA and CDR2 FQGNSA. DNA for the CDR3: TGTGCCAGCAGCTTACAACCAGAAGGGTATGGCTACACCTTC. It specifies CASSLQPEGYGYTF.